Listed here are 2 T cell receptor beta chains from one sample, sequenced in a study of T cell changes during pregnancy in multiple sclerosis. Assay: immunoSEQ multiplex PCR; the TCRdb copy retains only in-frame clones and omits some. The sample yields fewer than 65,000 clones, roughly 90% seen once. Sequenced here: peripheral blood, sampled before pregnancy. The receptors were sampled from a female donor with multiple sclerosis, enrolled in a pregnancy study.

This clone was recorded only once. The J gene is TRBJ2-1, the V gene TRBV6-5, with D tentatively TRBD1 (5 bases). The V end lost 2 bases, the J end lost 12 bases, and 8 bases lay between the germline ends. This CDR3 has 11 residues. The germline V gene has CDR1 MNHEY and CDR2 SVGAGI. CDR3 loop: CASSYRGWQFF. CDR3 in DNA: TGTGCCAGCAGTTACAGGGGATGGCAGTTCTTC.

The chain couples TRBV19 to TRBJ2-1; 11 positions match TRBD1. Germline V CDR1 and CDR2: LNHDA, SQIVND (reference sequence). With 2 bases clipped from V and 7 bases from J, the junction kept 1 base outside the gene matches. The CDR3 contains 14 residues. CDR3 in amino acids: CASSIWDRGNEQFF. DNA for the CDR3: TGTGCCAGTAGTATATGGGACAGGGGGAATGAGCAGTTCTTC.